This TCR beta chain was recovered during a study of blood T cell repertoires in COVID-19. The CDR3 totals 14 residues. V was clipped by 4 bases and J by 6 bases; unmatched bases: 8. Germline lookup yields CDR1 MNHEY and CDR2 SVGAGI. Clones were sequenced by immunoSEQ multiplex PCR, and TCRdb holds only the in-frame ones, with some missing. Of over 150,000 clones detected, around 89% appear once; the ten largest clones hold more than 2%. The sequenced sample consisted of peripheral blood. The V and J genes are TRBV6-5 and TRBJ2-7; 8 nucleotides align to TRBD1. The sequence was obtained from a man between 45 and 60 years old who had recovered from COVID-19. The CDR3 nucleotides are TGTGCCAGCAGTTCCAGACAGGGGCTCCTCGAGCAGTACTTC. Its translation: CASSSRQGLLEQYF.